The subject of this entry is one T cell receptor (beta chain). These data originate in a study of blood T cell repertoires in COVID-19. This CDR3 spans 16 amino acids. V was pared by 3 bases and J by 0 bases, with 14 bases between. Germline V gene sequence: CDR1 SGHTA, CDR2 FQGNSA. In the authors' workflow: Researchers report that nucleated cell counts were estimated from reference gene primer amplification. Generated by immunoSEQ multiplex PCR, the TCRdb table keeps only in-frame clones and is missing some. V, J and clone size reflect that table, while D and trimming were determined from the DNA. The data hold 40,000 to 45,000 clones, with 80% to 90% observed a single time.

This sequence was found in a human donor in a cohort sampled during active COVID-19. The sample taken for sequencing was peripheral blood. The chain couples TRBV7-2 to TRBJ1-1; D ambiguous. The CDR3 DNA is TGTGCCAGCAGCTTGAGGAGGGCGGGCCTGAACACTGAAGCTTTCTTT. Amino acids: CASSLRRAGLNTEAFF.